Presented here are 32 T cell receptor beta chains from one specimen sequenced in a study of blood T cell repertoires in COVID-19. Using immunoSEQ multiplex PCR, the repertoire was profiled, and TCRdb retains in-frame clones only, with some absent. The table has fewer than 300,000 clones, approximately 85% seen once. Specimen: PBMCs or T cells enriched from blood (not recorded which). The receptors were gathered from a woman aged 25 to 39 who had recovered from COVID-19.

In DNA form, the CDR3 reads TGTGCCAGCAGCTCCCATGGGACAGGGAGCACCGGGGAGCTGTTTTTT. Translation gives CASSSHGTGSTGELFF. The V call is TRBV9, the J call TRBJ2-2, with 9 bases lining up with TRBD1. Germline loops: CDR1 SGDLS, CDR2 YYNGEE. Germline trimming cut 4 bases from V and 4 bases from J; bases unmatched to any gene: 8. The CDR3 spans 16 residues.

The chain recombines TRBV10-2 with TRBJ2-1; TRBD2 agrees at 9 bases. From germline, CDR1 is WSHSY and CDR2 SAAADI. The V segment lost 3 bases and the J segment 10 bases; nucleotides outside the gene matches: 13. This CDR3 has 16 residues. The CDR3: CASSDLRAGGVYEQFF. In DNA form, the CDR3 reads TGCGCCAGCAGTGACCTTCGAGCGGGGGGAGTATACGAGCAGTTCTTC.

The CDR3 protein is CASGLLSYEQYF. The CDR3 bases are TGTGCCAGCGGGCTACTCTCCTACGAGCAGTACTTC. This chain links TRBV2 with TRBJ2-7; D unresolved. Trimming left V 8 bases short and J 0 bases short, with 8 bases between. CDR1 and CDR2 (germline): SNHLY, FYNNEI. CDR3 size: 12 residues.

The chain carries TRBV13 and TRBJ2-5; 9 nucleotides align to TRBD2. The CDR3 runs to 18 residues. The germline gives CDR1 PRHDT, CDR2 FYEKMQ (reference sequence). Trimming took 5 bases from V and 3 from J; bases not matched to a gene: 16. CDR3 region: CASSLWRGRREGKETQYF. DNA of the CDR3: TGTGCCAGCAGCCTCTGGAGGGGCAGGCGGGAGGGGAAAGAGACCCAGTACTTC.

In this sample, this clone turned up a few times. The V gene is TRBV27, the J gene TRBJ1-2; TRBD1 aligns across 7 bases. J was trimmed by 7 bases and V by 5 bases; bases with no gene match: 7. Germline lookup yields CDR1 MNHEY and CDR2 SMNVEV (reference sequence). CDR3 length equals 13 residues. CDR3 sequence reads: CASSLTGRSGYTF. In nucleotides, the CDR3 is TGTGCCAGCAGTCTGACAGGGAGGAGTGGCTACACCTTC.

The V and J genes are TRBV28 and TRBJ1-4, with a weak D call TRBD1 (6 bases). The CDR3 covers 17 residues. V lost 6 bases, J lost 3 bases, and 20 bases lay in between. Germline loops: CDR1 MDHEN, CDR2 SYDVKM. CDR3 amino acids: CASSPGTSYGANEKLFF. The CDR3 coding sequence is TGTGCCAGCAGCCCCGGGACATCCTACGGGGCTAATGAAAAACTGTTTTTT.

This clone was counted only a few times. The chain uses TRBV30 and TRBJ1-2; no reliable D call. The V gene lost 6 bases and the J gene lost 3 bases, with 23 bases spanning the gap. Germline V CDR1 and CDR2: GTSNPN, SVGIG (reference sequence). This CDR3 is 16 amino acids long. As DNA, the CDR3 is TGTGCCTGCCCGGAGCAAGGAACCCAACTCTACTATGGCTACACCTTC. Protein sequence: CACPEQGTQLYYGYTF.

The gene calls are TRBV11-3 and TRBJ2-7; 7 bases line up with TRBD1. J was trimmed by 0 bases and V by 5 bases; bases with no gene match: 7. In germline, CDR1 is SGHNT, CDR2 YENEEA. There are 15 residues in the CDR3. The chain's CDR3 is CASSLRQGPSYEQYF. The CDR3 DNA follows: TGTGCCAGCAGCCTCCGACAGGGACCCTCCTACGAGCAGTACTTC. The entire variable domain, with the rest obtained from reference TRBV11-3 and TRBJ2-7, is as follows: EAGVVQSPRYKIIEKKQPVAFWCNPISGHNTLYWYLQNLGQGPELLIRYENEEAVDDSQLPKDRFSAERLKGVDSTLKIQPAELGDSAVYLCASSLRQGPSYEQYFGPGTRLTVT.

V and J are TRBV29-1 and TRBJ2-7, with a tentative D call TRBD2 (6 bases). Trimming cost V 4 bases and J 1 base, with 11 bases left between them. Germline values: CDR1 SQVTM, CDR2 ANQGSEA. The CDR3 sequence is 13 residues long. CDR3 DNA: TGCAGCGTTGTTGCGCGGGATTCCTACGAGCAGTACTTC. It translates to CSVVARDSYEQYF.

This rearrangement joins TRBV6-6 to TRBJ2-7, with 7 bases fitting TRBD1. The CDR3 runs to 15 residues. V lost 6 bases to trimming and J lost 0 bases; unmatched junction nucleotides: 8. Germline-derived CDR1 and CDR2 are MNHNY and SVGAGI (reference sequence). In DNA, the CDR3 is TGTGCCAGCAGGACTACAGGGGAAGTCTCCTACGAGCAGTACTTC. It specifies CASRTTGEVSYEQYF.

The rearrangement joins TRBV7-9 to TRBJ1-1; 7 positions agree with TRBD1. CDR1 and CDR2 (germline): SEHNR, FQNEAQ (reference sequence). V lost 7 bases, J lost 6 bases, and 5 bases stayed unmatched. The CDR3 runs 12 residues. CDR3 in amino acids: CASTGTGAEAFF. CDR3 nucleotides: TGTGCCAGCACCGGCACAGGGGCTGAAGCTTTCTTT.

The chain is built from TRBV5-1 and TRBJ1-2, with 10 positions matching TRBD1. This CDR3 has 18 amino acids. Germline V CDR1 and CDR2: SGHRS, YFSETQ. V lost 4 bases and J lost 5; bases outside the gene matches: 17. In DNA, the CDR3 is TGCGCCAGCAGCCCGCAAACTCCCGGGACAGGGGAGCGGTATGGCTACACCTTC. Translating it yields CASSPQTPGTGERYGYTF.

The chain links TRBV5-8 to TRBJ1-1; D is unresolved. The V gene's germline CDR1 is SGHTS and CDR2 YDEGEE. Trimming cost V 4 bases and J 0 bases, with 16 bases left between them. The CDR3 covers 16 residues. CDR3 DNA sequence: TGTGCCAGCAGCCGCGACGAGGGCTTCATGAACACTGAAGCTTTCTTT. Translating gives CASSRDEGFMNTEAFF.

The rearrangement uses TRBV3-1 (or the pseudogene TRBV3-2) and TRBJ2-3; 7 bases align to TRBD1. The germline V gene encodes CDR1 LGHDT and CDR2 YNNKEL (reference sequence). The V and J ends lost 2 bases and 1 base, in that order; junction bases with no gene match: 3. The CDR3 has 15 residues. CDR3 loop: CASSQQGTGTDTQYF. CDR3 in DNA: TGTGCCAGCAGCCAACAGGGGACAGGCACAGATACGCAGTATTTT.

This chain joins TRBV27 and TRBJ1-2, with D maybe TRBD1 (6 bases). The CDR3 totals 15 residues. Germline CDR1 reads MNHEY; CDR2 reads SMNVEV (reference sequence). V dropped 2 bases and J dropped 4 bases, with 14 bases sitting between them. CDR3 residues: CASSLASRGGYGYTF. The CDR3 nucleotides read TGTGCCAGCAGTTTAGCGTCCAGGGGCGGCTATGGCTACACCTTC.

In DNA, the CDR3 is TGTGCCAGCAGCGTATGGACAGGGAAGAACACTGAAGCTTTCTTT. Its protein product is CASSVWTGKNTEAFF. The chain is built from TRBV9 and TRBJ1-1; 8 nucleotides match TRBD1. V dropped 1 base and J dropped 1; count of bases not matched to a gene: 3. The CDR3 totals 15 residues. Germline loops: CDR1 SGDLS, CDR2 YYNGEE.

This chain links TRBV6-5 with TRBJ1-2; D is uncertain. V lost 5 bases to trimming and J lost 3 bases, with 10 bases between them. Looked up from germline, CDR1 is MNHEY and CDR2 is SVGAGI. This CDR3 has 13 residues. This chain's CDR3 is CASSTWLDYGYTF. DNA for the CDR3: TGTGCCAGCAGTACCTGGTTAGACTATGGCTACACCTTC.

The chain links TRBV13 to TRBJ2-5; 9 nucleotides align to TRBD2. V was clipped by 4 bases and J by 9 bases; unmatched bases: 15. The germline CDR1 and CDR2 sequences are PRHDT and FYEKMQ (reference sequence). This CDR3 region has 16 residues. The CDR3 DNA reads as TGTGCCAGCAGCTCTCTGACTAGCGGTCGCCCGGGGGCCCAGTACTTC. This translates into CASSSLTSGRPGAQYF.

The V and J genes are TRBV18 and TRBJ1-2; no definite D call. The V end was cut by 3 bases, the J end by 6 bases, with 5 bases between. The length of the CDR3 is 11 residues. Germline CDR1 KGHSH, CDR2 LQKENI. CDR3 in DNA: TGTGCCAGCTCACCCGGAGATGGCTACACCTTC. It yields the protein CASSPGDGYTF.

The chain has TRBV2 and TRBJ2-1, with D perhaps matching TRBD1 (5 bases). Germline CDR1 SNHLY, CDR2 FYNNEI. There are 13 residues in the CDR3. Trimming pared 3 bases from V and 9 bases from J, leaving 12 bases between. The CDR3 protein is CASSEDVRVEQFF. CDR3 bases: TGTGCCAGCAGTGAGGACGTCAGGGTTGAGCAGTTCTTC.

This clone turned up a few times. The V gene is TRBV27, the J gene TRBJ1-3; D gene unclear. CDR3 size: 15 residues. V was clipped by 6 bases and J by 0 bases, with 12 bases between them. Germline V gene lookup returns CDR1 MNHEY and CDR2 SMNVEV (reference sequence). The CDR3 here is CASSLGGSSGNTIYF. DNA for the CDR3: TGTGCCAGCAGCCTAGGAGGGAGCTCTGGAAACACCATATATTTT.

This clone was seen a handful of times. The CDR3 DNA is TGTGCCAGCAGTGGGGCTTACAGCAATCAGCCCCAGCATTTT. This sequence encodes CASSGAYSNQPQHF. The chain employs TRBV2 and TRBJ1-5, with no clear D. Germline V CDR1 and CDR2: SNHLY, FYNNEI. Between the trimmed V and J ends, which lost 4 bases and 1 base, there was a span of 8 bases. The CDR3 is made up of 14 amino acids.

This chain connects TRBV5-6 to TRBJ2-7, with TRBD2 identical over 9 bases. CDR1 SGHDT and CDR2 YYEEEE come from the germline V gene. The CDR3 totals 16 residues. Trimming at V came to 3 bases and at J to 2 bases, leaving 9 bases not matched to a gene. Here the CDR3 reads CASSSYRLAETYEQYF. CDR3 nucleotide sequence: TGTGCCAGCAGCTCATACCGACTAGCGGAGACCTACGAGCAGTACTTC.

The V gene is TRBV3-1 (or the pseudogene TRBV3-2), the J gene TRBJ2-2; D not resolved. With 1 base removed from V and 2 bases from J, the gap between germline ends came to 11 bases. CDR1 LGHDT and CDR2 YNNKEL come from the germline V gene (reference sequence). This CDR3 is 16 amino acids long. CDR3 DNA: TGTGCCAGCAGCCAAGTTAACATCCGAAACACCGGGGAGCTGTTTTTT. This encodes CASSQVNIRNTGELFF.

In this sample, this clone turned up once. J is TRBJ2-2 and V is TRBV7-6; 10 bases align to TRBD1. The CDR3 sequence is 18 residues long. Losses at the gene ends were 4 bases for V and 1 base for J; bases not matched to a gene: 9. The germline V gene has CDR1 SGHVS and CDR2 FNYEAQ. The CDR3 loop reads CASSSDKDRGWNTGELFF. The DNA of the CDR3 is TGTGCCAGCAGCTCTGATAAGGACAGGGGGTGGAACACCGGGGAGCTGTTTTTT.

The rearrangement uses TRBV13 and TRBJ2-2, with 8 positions matching TRBD1. V lost 6 bases and J lost 1; bases outside the gene matches: 13. Germline V gene sequence: CDR1 PRHDT, CDR2 FYEKMQ (reference sequence). This CDR3 contains 18 residues. The CDR3 DNA is TGTGCCAGCAGAGCAACCGCCGGACAGGGAAAGAACACCGGGGAGCTGTTTTTT. Translation: CASRATAGQGKNTGELFF. Full variable domain (missing parts from reference TRBV13 and TRBJ2-2): AAGVIQSPRHLIKEKRETATLKCYPIPRHDTVYWYQQGPGQDPQFLISFYEKMQSDKGSIPDRFSAQQFSDYHSELNMSSLELGDSALYFCASRATAGQGKNTGELFFGEGSRLTVL.

The chain links TRBV19 to TRBJ2-1; 7 bases fit TRBD2. The length of the CDR3 is 18 residues. With V trimmed by 6 bases and J by 7 bases, 21 bases remained unmatched. The germline V gene encodes CDR1 LNHDA and CDR2 SQIVND (reference sequence). The CDR3 here is CASRVFGLSGLGGNEQFF. As DNA, the CDR3 is TGTGCCAGTAGGGTGTTTGGTTTGTCGGGACTCGGGGGGAATGAGCAGTTCTTC.

V and J are TRBV5-6 and TRBJ1-1, with 8 bases fitting TRBD1. After removal of 1 base from V and 5 bases from J, the junction contained 13 bases not matched to a gene. Germline CDR1 SGHDT, CDR2 YYEEEE. This CDR3 is 17 amino acids long. CDR3 loop: CASSLSTGAQSGTEAFF. In nucleotides, the CDR3 is TGTGCCAGCAGCTTGTCGACAGGGGCTCAGTCGGGGACTGAAGCTTTCTTT.

The chain recombines TRBV29-1 with TRBJ2-7, with D possibly TRBD1 on 5 matching bases. The CDR3 sequence is 15 residues long. Germline V lookup: CDR1 SQVTM, CDR2 ANQGSEA. V was trimmed by 2 bases and J by 0 bases, leaving 14 bases between them. Here the CDR3 reads CSVEIAGMGSYEQYF. The CDR3 nucleotides read TGCAGCGTTGAAATTGCAGGGATGGGCTCCTACGAGCAGTACTTC.

This rearrangement joins TRBV5-8 to TRBJ2-5; TRBD1 matches at 7 bases. The length of the CDR3 is 14 residues. Per the germline V gene, CDR1 is SGHTS and CDR2 is YDEGEE. V trimming: 1 base; J trimming: 7 bases; junction bases outside the gene matches: 7. Here the CDR3 reads CASSLPTGLGTQYF. CDR3 nucleotide sequence: TGTGCCAGCAGCTTGCCGACAGGGCTGGGGACCCAGTACTTC.

This rearrangement joins TRBV9 to TRBJ1-6; maybe TRBD1 (5 bases). V was clipped by 4 bases and J by 7 bases, with 18 bases between them. The CDR3 covers 16 residues. Germline CDR1 and CDR2: SGDLS and YYNGEE. CDR3 sequence reads: CASSPRPGLRNSPLHF. The CDR3 DNA reads TGTGCCAGCAGCCCGCGCCCGGGACTTCGAAATTCACCCCTCCACTTT.

The V and J genes are TRBV3-1 (or the pseudogene TRBV3-2) and TRBJ2-2; 12 positions match TRBD2. The junction had 4 bases not matched to a gene; V was cut back by 11 bases and J by 6 bases. The CDR3 has 13 amino acids. Germline V CDR1 and CDR2: LGHDT, YNNKEL (reference sequence). CDR3 amino acids: CAARLAGAGELFF. DNA of the CDR3: TGTGCCGCACGACTAGCGGGGGCCGGGGAGCTGTTTTTT.